The clone carrying this T cell receptor beta chain has only a few counts. Antigen unknown. TCR libraries were prepared from around 15 ng of total RNA with the QIAseq Immune Repertoire TCR panel. Each CDR3 protein gets one entry after TCRdb re-called the reads with MiXCR. The data show over a hundred distinct CDR3 sequences, about 10% seen once. The data are from a study of circulating CD8 cells and anti-PD-1 response in melanoma. As for the study in general: Treatment was intravenous nivolumab at 3 mg/kg every 2 weeks.

Broader study findings: Replicates were generally not done for experiments. TIGIT repertoires were least diverse, DNEG repertoires most diverse.

V was shortened by 3 bases and J by 0 bases, with 9 bases between the two germline ends. The CDR3 loop spans 15 amino acids. Looked up from germline, CDR1 is SGHAT and CDR2 is FQDESV (reference sequence). From live CD3+CD8+TCRalphabeta+ cells, four PD-1 and/or TIGIT subsets were sorted. Sequencing was performed on CD8+ T cells from PBMCs, taken at baseline or after one month of anti-PD-1 therapy (not recorded which). The sequence derives from a human donor with melanoma. The chain couples TRBV11-1 to TRBJ2-1; D possibly corresponds to TRBD2 (5 bases). The CDR3 DNA is TGTGCCAGCAGCTTTCGGGGTAGCTCCTACAATGAGCAGTTCTTC. Encoded protein: CASSFRGSSYNEQFF. The entire variable domain, with the rest obtained from reference TRBV11-1 and TRBJ2-1, is as follows: EAEVAQSPRYKITEKSQAVAFWCDPISGHATLYWYRQILGQGPELLVQFQDESVVDDSQLPKDRFSAERLKGVDSTLKIQPAELGDSAMYLCASSFRGSSYNEQFFGPGTRLTVL.